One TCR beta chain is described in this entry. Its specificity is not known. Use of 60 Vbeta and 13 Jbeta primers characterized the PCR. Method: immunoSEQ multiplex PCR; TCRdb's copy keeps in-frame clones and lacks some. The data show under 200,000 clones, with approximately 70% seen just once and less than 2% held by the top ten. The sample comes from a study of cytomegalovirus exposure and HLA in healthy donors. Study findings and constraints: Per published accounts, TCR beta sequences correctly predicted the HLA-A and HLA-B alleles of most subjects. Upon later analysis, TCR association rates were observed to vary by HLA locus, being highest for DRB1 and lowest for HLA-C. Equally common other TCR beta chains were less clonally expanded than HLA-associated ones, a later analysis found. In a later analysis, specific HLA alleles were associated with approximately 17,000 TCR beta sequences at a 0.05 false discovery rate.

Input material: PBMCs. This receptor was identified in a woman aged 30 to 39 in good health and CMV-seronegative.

As DNA, the CDR3 is TGTGCCAGCAGCTTGATGGCAGTTCTCACCTTC. This codes for CASSLMAVLTF. The chain has TRBV5-6 and TRBJ1-2; D is unclear. V shed 1 base and J shed 13 bases, with 11 bases lying between them. This CDR3 contains 11 residues. Germline V gives CDR1 SGHDT, CDR2 YYEEEE.